A single sample gave rise to the 28 T cell receptor beta chains below, sequenced in a study of STAT3 mutations in large granular lymphocyte leukemia. General study findings and limits: In T-cell large granular lymphocyte leukemia, about half of patients showed multiple immunodominant subclonotypes.

Using immunoSEQ multiplex PCR, the repertoire was profiled, and TCRdb retains in-frame clones only, with some absent. The sample table includes about 2,300 clones. Their specific antigens are unknown. Sequences were obtained from PBMCs. Receptors were obtained from a human donor with T large granular lymphocyte leukemia. The donor label of this sample is uncertain. Some clones in this sample may be carry-over from other donors' samples.

With regard to this clone: The conserved closing phenylalanine or tryptophan is absent in this CDR3, likely reflecting a read error. No DNA is shown, since the ends of the CDR3 on it are uncertain; the CDR3 is the one TCRdb lists. The chain is built from TRBV6-1 and TRBJ2-2; no DNA check was done on the table's D call, TRBD1. The CDR3 has 11 amino acids, counting both end residues. Germline CDR1 is MNHNS and CDR2 is SASEGT. The CDR3 reads CASSGFSNTGE.

As concerns this clone: As the CDR3 is not closed by the conserved phenylalanine or tryptophan, this likely results from a read error. No DNA is shown, since the ends of the CDR3 on it are uncertain; the CDR3 is the one TCRdb lists. V gene TRBV5-1 combines with J gene TRBJ2-3; the tabulated D call, TRBD2, remains unverified against the DNA. CDR1 is SGHRS, CDR2 YFSETQ, per germline. The CDR3 length is 12 residues, termini included. This chain's CDR3 is CASSLVADNTDT.

Measured by frequency, this clone is medium-sized. A read error is likely, as this CDR3 ends without the conserved phenylalanine or tryptophan. Because the CDR3's place on the DNA is in doubt, the DNA is left out and the CDR3 is given as listed by TCRdb. The chain recombines TRBV11-3 with TRBJ2-3; the table's D call, TRBD1, was not checked against the DNA. Germline V gene sequence: CDR1 SGHNT, CDR2 YENEEA. The CDR3 numbers 11 amino acids, ends counted. The CDR3 is CASSFAPLGGT.

In regard to this clone: Likely a read error: the CDR3 ends without its conserved phenylalanine or tryptophan. The limits of the CDR3 on the DNA are not certain, so only TCRdb's listed CDR3 is given. CDR3 sequence reads: CASSIVGYRTGE. This chain connects TRBV19 to TRBJ2-2; TRBD1, the D gene given by the table, was not confirmed from the DNA. The CDR3 comprises 12 residues, both ends counted. Germline CDR1 and CDR2: LNHDA and SQIVND (reference sequence).

As for this clone: The CDR3 ends on some other residue instead of the conserved phenylalanine or tryptophan, so this is likely a read error. No DNA is shown, since the ends of the CDR3 on it are uncertain; the CDR3 is the one TCRdb lists. V is TRBV19 and J is TRBJ1-2; the table's D call, TRBD1, was not checked against the DNA. The germline CDR1 and CDR2 sequences are LNHDA and SQIVND (reference sequence). The CDR3 extends over 11 residues, inclusive of both ends. The CDR3 is CASSIGDGPNG.

In the case of this clone: Here the CDR3 omits its conserved ending phenylalanine or tryptophan, so a read error is the likely source. The DNA is left out, because the CDR3 cannot be placed on it with certainty; the CDR3 is given as TCRdb lists it. The chain is built from TRBV19 and TRBJ2-3; no DNA check was done on the table's D call, TRBD2. Per the germline V gene, CDR1 is LNHDA and CDR2 is SQIVND (reference sequence). The CDR3 is made up of 12 amino acids, end residues included. The CDR3 is CASSNSGASTDT.

As regards this clone: This CDR3 fails to terminate in the conserved phenylalanine or tryptophan, so it likely reflects a read error. The DNA is omitted, as the CDR3 cannot be located on it reliably, and the CDR3 follows TCRdb's listing. V gene TRBV11-1 combines with J gene TRBJ2-7; whether TRBD1, the table's D call, matches the DNA was not checked. The CDR3 numbers 12 amino acids, ends counted. Germline lookup yields CDR1 SGHAT and CDR2 FQDESV (reference sequence). CDR3 sequence: CASSPTGQGSYE.

To note about this clone: No conserved phenylalanine or tryptophan ends this CDR3, so it is likely a read error. The DNA is omitted, as the CDR3 cannot be located on it reliably, and the CDR3 follows TCRdb's listing. The chain employs TRBV7-8 and TRBJ2-7; TRBD2 is taken as the D call from the table, unchecked against the DNA. The CDR3 extends over 11 residues, inclusive of both ends. Germline V lookup: CDR1 SGHVS, CDR2 FQNEAQ. The CDR3 spells CASSLDVVSHE.

About this clone itself: Because it lacks the conserved phenylalanine or tryptophan at the end, this CDR3 is likely a read error. Because the CDR3's place on the DNA is in doubt, the DNA is left out and the CDR3 is given as listed by TCRdb. The J gene is TRBJ2-5, the V gene TRBV2; no DNA check was done on the table's D call, TRBD1. Counting both end residues, the CDR3 totals 12 amino acids. Germline V gene data show CDR1 as SNHLY and CDR2 as FYNNEI. CDR3 sequence: CASSRSTGKKET.

As to this clone: Because the CDR3 is missing its conserved closing phenylalanine or tryptophan, this is likely a read error. No DNA is shown, since the ends of the CDR3 on it are uncertain; the CDR3 is the one TCRdb lists. CDR3 loop: CASSTTRSGSEEK. The rearrangement links TRBV19 to TRBJ1-4; the table's D call of TRBD1 was not tested on the DNA. The CDR3 numbers 13 amino acids, ends counted. CDR1 and CDR2 (germline): LNHDA, SQIVND (reference sequence).

On this clone: A read error is likely, as this CDR3 ends without the conserved phenylalanine or tryptophan. No DNA is shown, since the ends of the CDR3 on it are uncertain; the CDR3 is the one TCRdb lists. The gene calls are TRBV18 and TRBJ2-5; the D segment call TRBD2 is taken from the table without a DNA check. The CDR3 comprises 10 residues, both ends counted. In germline, CDR1 is KGHSH, CDR2 LQKENI. CDR3 region: CASSPSVQET.

Of note for this clone: Since no conserved phenylalanine or tryptophan closes the CDR3, a read error is the likely cause. The DNA is left out, because the CDR3 cannot be placed on it with certainty; the CDR3 is given as TCRdb lists it. V usage is TRBV20-1 and J usage is TRBJ2-3; the tabulated D call, TRBD2, remains unverified against the DNA. The CDR3 has 14 amino acids, counting both end residues. The germline V gene encodes CDR1 DFQATT and CDR2 SNEGSKA (reference sequence). CDR3 loop: CSAGGGWGTGTTDT.

As to this clone: It is likely a read error, because the conserved phenylalanine at the end of the CDR3 is missing. Because the CDR3's place on the DNA is in doubt, the DNA is left out and the CDR3 is given as listed by TCRdb. The chain's CDR3 is CASKSVGRDTGE. The genes are TRBV13 and TRBJ2-2; no check of the table's D call, TRBD1, against the DNA was made. Germline V gives CDR1 PRHDT, CDR2 FYEKMQ (reference sequence). The CDR3 is 12 amino acids in total, end residues counted.

As for this clone: In this CDR3 the conserved last residue, phenylalanine or tryptophan, is missing, so a read error is likely. No DNA is shown, since the ends of the CDR3 on it are uncertain; the CDR3 is the one TCRdb lists. The rearrangement links TRBV5-6 to TRBJ1-1; the table's D call, TRBD1, was not checked against the DNA. Germline assignment: CDR1 SGHDT and CDR2 YYEEEE. Termini included, the CDR3 measures 10 amino acids. The CDR3 here is CASSLPGSTE.

Note on this clone: The conserved final phenylalanine or tryptophan is absent from the CDR3, which likely points to a read error. The DNA is omitted, as the CDR3 cannot be located on it reliably, and the CDR3 follows TCRdb's listing. The chain joins TRBV5-1 to TRBJ1-2. The germline V gene has CDR1 SGHRS and CDR2 YFSETQ. The CDR3 length equals 9 residues, ends included. The CDR3 sequence: CASSSAGDG.

Details on this clone: The final CDR3 position lacks the conserved phenylalanine or tryptophan, pointing to a likely read error. The DNA is omitted, as the CDR3 cannot be located on it reliably, and the CDR3 follows TCRdb's listing. The chain carries TRBV20-1 and TRBJ2-7; the table's TRBD2 call for D was not verified on the DNA. The CDR3 extends over 10 residues, inclusive of both ends. Germline values: CDR1 DFQATT, CDR2 SNEGSKA (reference sequence). CDR3 sequence: CSANLAGTYE.

On this clone: Because it lacks the conserved phenylalanine or tryptophan at the end, this CDR3 is likely a read error. It is unclear where the CDR3 begins or ends on the DNA, so no DNA is shown, and the CDR3 is as TCRdb lists it. This chain's CDR3 is CASSWDTNYG. The J gene is TRBJ1-2, the V gene TRBV27; the listed D gene, TRBD1, was not tested against the DNA. The CDR3 extends over 10 residues, inclusive of both ends. Germline V gene sequence: CDR1 MNHEY, CDR2 SMNVEV (reference sequence).

This clone ranks as medium-sized in terms of frequency. Given the absence of the conserved phenylalanine or tryptophan at the CDR3 end, a read error is likely. The DNA is omitted, as the CDR3 cannot be located on it reliably, and the CDR3 follows TCRdb's listing. The chain uses TRBV7-9 and TRBJ1-5. The CDR3 is made up of 10 amino acids, end residues included. CDR1 is SEHNR and CDR2 is FQNEAQ in the germline V gene (reference sequence). CDR3 loop: CASSAEVSQP.

Concerning this clone: Because the CDR3 is missing its conserved closing phenylalanine or tryptophan, this is likely a read error. No DNA is shown, since the ends of the CDR3 on it are uncertain; the CDR3 is the one TCRdb lists. The chain recombines TRBV7-2 with TRBJ2-2; the DNA was not used to check the table's D call, TRBD2. Germline V gene data show CDR1 as SGHTA and CDR2 as FQGNSA. The CDR3 numbers 11 amino acids, ends counted. CDR3 in amino acids: CASAPGLGTGE.

Turning to this clone: The CDR3 carries no conserved terminal phenylalanine or tryptophan, so it likely arises from a read error. Because the CDR3's place on the DNA is in doubt, the DNA is left out and the CDR3 is given as listed by TCRdb. The CDR3 here is CASSSVGSTGE. The chain carries TRBV19 and TRBJ2-2; TRBD2 was called by the table and not checked on the DNA. Germline V gene lookup returns CDR1 LNHDA and CDR2 SQIVND (reference sequence). The CDR3 extends over 11 residues, inclusive of both ends.

As regards this clone: Because the CDR3 is missing its conserved closing phenylalanine or tryptophan, this is likely a read error. No DNA is shown, since the ends of the CDR3 on it are uncertain; the CDR3 is the one TCRdb lists. The V gene is TRBV5-4, the J gene TRBJ2-1; the listed D gene, TRBD1, was not tested against the DNA. Germline values: CDR1 SGHNT, CDR2 YYREEE (reference sequence). With termini counted, the CDR3 has 12 amino acids. CDR3 in amino acids: CASSLKLGTGNE.

With regard to this clone: The CDR3 does not end in the conserved phenylalanine or tryptophan, so this is likely a read error. No DNA is shown, since the ends of the CDR3 on it are uncertain; the CDR3 is the one TCRdb lists. The chain joins TRBV15 to TRBJ2-5; whether TRBD1, the table's D call, matches the DNA was not checked. The CDR3 length is 10 residues, termini included. Germline V gene lookup returns CDR1 LNHNV and CDR2 YYDKDF (reference sequence). CDR3 sequence: CATSRDDGET.

Turning to this clone: Since the CDR3 does not end with the conserved phenylalanine or tryptophan, this likely comes from a read error. The DNA is left out, because the CDR3 cannot be placed on it with certainty; the CDR3 is given as TCRdb lists it. The gene calls are TRBV30 and TRBJ2-3; the table's D call TRBD1 went unverified against the DNA. With termini counted, the CDR3 has 12 amino acids. The V gene's germline CDR1 is GTSNPN and CDR2 SVGIG (reference sequence). CDR3 residues: CAWSVRGLATDT.

Judged by frequency, this clone is medium-sized. The conserved phenylalanine or tryptophan normally closing the CDR3 is absent here, so this likely arose from a read error. The DNA is left out, because the CDR3 cannot be placed on it with certainty; the CDR3 is given as TCRdb lists it. The J gene is TRBJ2-5, the V gene TRBV20-1; TRBD1 is the table's D call and was not checked against the DNA. Germline CDR1 is DFQATT and CDR2 is SNEGSKA (reference sequence). The CDR3 numbers 10 amino acids, ends counted. The CDR3 loop is CSARVTGRET.

In regard to this clone: The conserved final phenylalanine or tryptophan is absent from the CDR3, which likely points to a read error. It is unclear where the CDR3 begins or ends on the DNA, so no DNA is shown, and the CDR3 is as TCRdb lists it. This chain's CDR3 is CASSSPQGET. This chain joins TRBV5-4 and TRBJ2-5; the table's D gene call, TRBD1, was not cross checked with the DNA. Ends included, the CDR3 has 10 residues. Looked up from germline, CDR1 is SGHNT and CDR2 is YYREEE (reference sequence).

To note about this clone: The CDR3 does not end in the conserved phenylalanine or tryptophan, so this is likely a read error. No DNA is shown, since the ends of the CDR3 on it are uncertain; the CDR3 is the one TCRdb lists. The chain carries TRBV20-1 and TRBJ2-5; TRBD1, the table's D call, lacks a check against the DNA. The CDR3 numbers 8 amino acids, ends counted. CDR1 is DFQATT and CDR2 is SNEGSKA in the germline V gene (reference sequence). CDR3 residues: CSAREAET.

Remarks on this clone: It is likely a read error, because the conserved phenylalanine at the end of the CDR3 is missing. The limits of the CDR3 on the DNA are not certain, so only TCRdb's listed CDR3 is given. The chain carries TRBV7-3 and TRBJ1-1; TRBD1, the table's D call, was not compared with the DNA. Germline lookup yields CDR1 SGHTA and CDR2 FQGTGA. Including both end residues, the CDR3 is 12 amino acids long. CDR3 loop: CASSQQGGRNTE.

On this clone itself: The CDR3 end shows no conserved phenylalanine or tryptophan, and so a read error is likely. Because the CDR3's place on the DNA is in doubt, the DNA is left out and the CDR3 is given as listed by TCRdb. The V and J genes are TRBV7-9 and TRBJ1-4; the D call TRBD1 from the table was never checked on the DNA. CDR1 SEHNR and CDR2 FQNEAQ come from the germline V gene (reference sequence). With termini counted, the CDR3 has 11 amino acids. The CDR3 sequence is CASSSRQVDEK.